This passage covers 21 T cell receptor beta chains from one sample sequenced in a study of T-cell reconstitution after alpha-beta-depleted transplantation in children. Library preparation (for TCRbeta) was performed with unique molecular identifiers. TCRdb re-called the PCR reads through MiXCR, storing one row per CDR3 protein. This sample has some 400,000 distinct CDR3 sequences, with around 21% found just once. Sequenced here: PBMCs from the stem cell graft donor, sampled from the stem cell graft. These receptors came from a human donor who donated a stem cell graft to a child with acute myeloid leukemia.

This clonotype has just one count. The V call is TRBV21-1, the J call TRBJ2-2. TRBV21-1 is a recognized pseudogene. The CDR3 is 16 residues long. The CDR3 DNA reads as TGTGCCAGCAGGGGGTTGTGCGGTACGAACACCGGGGAGCTGTTTTTT. Translated: CASRGLCGTNTGELFF.

This clonotype was seen a few times. The chain couples TRBV20-1 to TRBJ2-1; D ambiguous. The V end was cut by 1 base, the J end by 5 bases, with 21 bases between. CDR3 length: 17 residues. Looked up from germline, CDR1 is DFQATT and CDR2 is SNEGSKA (reference sequence). CDR3 amino acids: CSARAVFPIEDDNEQFF. The DNA for the CDR3 is TGCAGTGCTAGAGCTGTATTCCCCATTGAAGACGACAATGAGCAGTTCTTC.

This clonotype was seen a few times. The rearrangement joins TRBV29-1 to TRBJ2-7; D possibly corresponds to TRBD2 (6 bases). V was shortened by 3 bases and J by 5 bases, with 11 bases between the two germline ends. This CDR3 contains 12 residues. CDR1 is SQVTM, CDR2 ANQGSEA, per germline. The CDR3: CSVEWGGNEQYF. In DNA form, the CDR3 reads TGCAGCGTTGAGTGGGGCGGGAACGAGCAGTACTTC.

This clonotype has at least ten counts. The chain links TRBV20-1 to TRBJ2-1; unclear D gene. CDR1 and CDR2 from the germline V gene are DFQATT and SNEGSKA (reference sequence). V was clipped by 2 bases and J by 7 bases, with 6 bases between them. This CDR3 has 11 amino acids. The CDR3 reads CSARRSNEQFF. CDR3 nucleotides: TGCAGTGCTAGAAGGTCAAATGAGCAGTTCTTC.

The table lists this clonotype with a few counts. The chain couples TRBV7-2 to TRBJ2-1; TRBD2 might be the D (5 bases). Germline V CDR1 and CDR2: SGHTA, FQGNSA. The CDR3 runs to 14 residues. Trimming pared 0 bases from V and 8 bases from J, leaving 11 bases between. Here the CDR3 DNA reads TGTGCCAGCAGCTTAGCGCAAGGAGGCCATGAGCAGTTCTTC. Protein sequence: CASSLAQGGHEQFF.

This clonotype was counted at least ten times. The V and J genes are TRBV12-3 or TRBV12-4 and TRBJ2-1; D remains unclear. This CDR3 contains 15 residues. V dropped 5 bases and J dropped 5 bases, with 16 bases sitting between them. CDR3 residues: CASSRRTAYNNEQFF. The CDR3 nucleotides are TGTGCCAGCAGTCGAAGAACCGCATACAACAATGAGCAGTTCTTC.

The chain combines TRBV7-2 with TRBJ1-5, with unresolved D. Trimming cost V 5 bases and J 4 bases, with 6 bases left between them. Germline loops: CDR1 SGHTA, CDR2 FQGNSA. The CDR3 has 12 amino acids. CDR3 residues: CASSDVNQPQHF. In nucleotides, the CDR3 is TGTGCCAGCAGCGACGTAAATCAGCCCCAGCATTTT.

The J gene is TRBJ1-3, the V gene TRBV6-5, with D unresolved. V gave up 4 bases and J gave up 3 bases, with 13 bases separating them. Germline V gene data show CDR1 as MNHEY and CDR2 as SVGAGI. The CDR3 runs 15 residues. The CDR3 DNA is TGTGCCAGCAGTTTCGCCCCAGAGGTTGGAAACACCATATATTTT. Its translation is CASSFAPEVGNTIYF.

This clonotype occurred a few times. The chain uses TRBV5-1 and TRBJ2-7; the D is unclear. Germline V gene lookup returns CDR1 SGHRS and CDR2 YFSETQ. V was pared by 0 bases and J by 2 bases, with 9 bases between. This CDR3 is built from 14 residues. The CDR3 DNA reads TGCGCCAGCAGCTTGGACCCGAATACCTACGAGCAGTACTTC. Encoded protein: CASSLDPNTYEQYF.

This chain connects TRBV12-3 or TRBV12-4 to TRBJ1-4; tentatively, D is TRBD1 (6 bases). V lost 8 bases to trimming and J lost 2 bases, with 9 bases between them. The CDR3 totals 13 residues. The CDR3 coding sequence is TGTGCCAGCCGGACAGTGACTAATGAAAAACTGTTTTTT. Protein: CASRTVTNEKLFF.

Points on this clonotype: Sequence at one end of the junction differs from germline and may be a read error. The chain is built from TRBV5-7 and TRBJ2-7, with D tentatively TRBD2 (5 bases). TRBV5-7 is assigned to the ORF class and has an uncertain function. This CDR3 is 13 amino acids long. CDR3 protein: CARSFGLGYEQYF. The CDR3, as DNA: TGTGCCAGGAGCTTCGGACTGGGGTACGAGCAGTACTTC.

This clonotype has only one observation. The gene calls are TRBV7-9 and TRBJ2-5; tentative D call: TRBD2 (6 bases). Trimming took 5 bases from V and 5 from J, leaving 18 bases between them. The CDR3 is 15 amino acids. The V gene's germline CDR1 is SEHNR and CDR2 FQNEAQ (reference sequence). The DNA for the CDR3 is TGTGCCAGCAGCCCGCTGGAGGGGATTGCGGAGACCCAGTACTTC. It translates to CASSPLEGIAETQYF. Based on the CDR3 plus reference TRBV7-9 and TRBJ2-5, the full variable domain is DTGVSQNPRHKITKRGQNVTFRCDPISEHNRLYWYRQTLGQGPEFLTYFQNEAQLEKSRLLSDRFSAERPKGSFSTLEIQRTEQGDSAMYLCASSPLEGIAETQYFGPGTRLLVL.

This clonotype has more than one count but fewer than ten. This chain links TRBV24-1 with TRBJ2-5, with D tentatively TRBD1 (6 bases). CDR3 length: 15 amino acids. Germline V gene sequence: CDR1 KGHDR, CDR2 SFDVKD. V was pared by 8 bases and J by 2 bases, with 17 bases between. CDR3 nucleotides: TGTGCCACCAAAGCTGCGACAGGCGTTCAAGAGACCCAGTACTTC. This codes for CATKAATGVQETQYF.

This sequence joins TRBV4-2 and TRBJ2-4, with TRBD1 matching 9 bases. The CDR3 is 16 residues long. With 3 bases clipped from V and 2 bases from J, the junction kept 5 bases outside the gene matches. Germline-derived CDR1 and CDR2 are LGHNA and YNFKEQ. The CDR3 region has the DNA TGTGCCAGCAGCCATGAGGGGACAGGGACCAAAAACATTCAGTACTTC. Translation: CASSHEGTGTKNIQYF.

The table lists this clonotype with many counts. The CDR3 DNA reads as TGTGCCAGCAGCACCCTAGGAACTGAGCAGTTCTTC. Protein product: CASSTLGTEQFF. This chain joins TRBV7-2 and TRBJ2-1, with D unclear. With 5 bases removed from V and 9 bases from J, the gap between germline ends came to 11 bases. CDR3 length equals 12 residues. The germline V gene has CDR1 SGHTA and CDR2 FQGNSA.

In its sample, this clonotype was seen a few times. The chain links TRBV12-3 or TRBV12-4 to TRBJ2-1, with TRBD1 identical over 7 bases. Unmatched junction bases numbered 14, after V lost 0 bases and J lost 15 bases. The CDR3 length is 15 residues. The CDR3 protein is CASSLAGGVQDGMFF. For the CDR3, the DNA is TGTGCCAGCAGTTTAGCAGGGGGCGTACAGGACGGTATGTTCTTC.

This clonotype appeared a few times. The V and J genes are TRBV7-3 and TRBJ1-2, with 11 positions matching TRBD1. Germline lookup yields CDR1 SGHTA and CDR2 FQGTGA. J was trimmed by 7 bases and V by 5 bases; bases with no gene match: 6. The CDR3 runs 14 residues. CDR3 amino acids: CASSPGTGGGGYTF. CDR3 in DNA: TGTGCCAGCAGCCCAGGGACAGGGGGAGGTGGCTACACCTTC.

The table lists this clonotype with many counts. The J gene is TRBJ1-2, the V gene TRBV29-1, with a weak D call TRBD1 (6 bases). Trimming left V 6 bases short and J 2 bases short, with 10 bases between. This CDR3 is built from 12 residues. CDR1 is SQVTM and CDR2 is ANQGSEA in the germline V gene. CDR3 DNA sequence: TGCAGCGTCCAGACAGGAAACTATGGCTACACCTTC. This translates into CSVQTGNYGYTF.

There are a few counts of this clonotype. J is TRBJ2-1 and V is TRBV4-1; D is perhaps TRBD1 (6 bases). Trimming left V 3 bases short and J 3 bases short, with 9 bases between. Germline V gives CDR1 MGHRA, CDR2 YSYEKL. The CDR3 has 14 residues. The CDR3 is CASSQGQDYNEQFF. CDR3 DNA sequence: TGCGCCAGCAGCCAGGGACAAGACTACAATGAGCAGTTCTTC.

This clonotype was found a few times. The V gene is TRBV15, the J gene TRBJ1-1, with 7 bases matching TRBD1. CDR3 length: 15 residues. V trimming: 4 bases; J trimming: 7 bases; junction bases outside the gene matches: 12. Germline CDR1 and CDR2: LNHNV and YYDKDF (reference sequence). Here the CDR3 reads CATSNPDRADDEAFF. The CDR3 DNA sequence: TGTGCCACCAGCAACCCAGACAGGGCCGATGATGAAGCTTTCTTT.

This clonotype was seen ten or more times. The gene calls are TRBV10-3 and TRBJ2-1; tentatively, D is TRBD1 (7 bases). The CDR3 spans 13 residues. V lost 4 bases and J lost 6, with 10 bases in between. Germline CDR1 ENHRY, CDR2 SYGVKD. Written as DNA, the CDR3 is TGTGCCATCAGTGTTCAGGGGGGCAATGAGCAGTTCTTC. It specifies CAISVQGGNEQFF.